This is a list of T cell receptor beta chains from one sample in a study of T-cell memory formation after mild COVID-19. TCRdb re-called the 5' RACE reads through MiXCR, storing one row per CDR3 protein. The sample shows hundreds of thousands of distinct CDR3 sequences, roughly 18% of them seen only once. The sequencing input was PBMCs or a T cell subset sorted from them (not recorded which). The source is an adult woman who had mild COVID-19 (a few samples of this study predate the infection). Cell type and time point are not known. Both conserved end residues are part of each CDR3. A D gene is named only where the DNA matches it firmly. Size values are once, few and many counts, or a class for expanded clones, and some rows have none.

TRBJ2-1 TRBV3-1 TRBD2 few TGTGCCAGCAGCTCCCGAGTCCTAAAAACTAGCGGGAGCTACAATGAGCAGTTCTTC CASSSRVLKTSGSYNEQFF
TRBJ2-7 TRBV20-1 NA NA TGCAGTGCAAAGGCTGGGAGCGGGCGTTCCTACGAGCAGTACTTC CSAKAGSGRSYEQYF
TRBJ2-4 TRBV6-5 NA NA TGTGCCAGCAGTTACTCTCCGGGACATCTAGCCAAAAACATTCAGTACTTC CASSYSPGHLAKNIQYF
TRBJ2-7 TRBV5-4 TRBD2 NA TGTGCCAGCAGCCCGGGGACTAGCGGGAGGGTGGAGCAGTACTTC CASSPGTSGRVEQYF
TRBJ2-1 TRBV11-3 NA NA TGTGCCAGCAGCTCGAGTTCCGGGAGTGGTAATGAGCAGTTCTTC CASSSSSGSGNEQFF
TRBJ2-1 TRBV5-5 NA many TGTGCCAGCAGCTTGGACGGGTTTGAGCAGTTCTTC CASSLDGFEQFF
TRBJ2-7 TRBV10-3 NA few TGTGCCATCAGCGCAGGGTGGTCCGGTGGCGAGCAGTACTTC CAISAGWSGGEQYF
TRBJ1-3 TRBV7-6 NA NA TGTGCCAGCAGCTCGCACGAATCAGGTCCAGGGTTTTCTGGAAACACCATATATTTT CASSSHESGPGFSGNTIYF
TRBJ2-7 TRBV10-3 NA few TGTGCCATCAGTGAGTCGAGGCAGCCCCACGAGCAGTACTTC CAISESRQPHEQYF
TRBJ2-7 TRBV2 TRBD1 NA TGTGCCAGCAGTGATCCTTTCAGGGGGCTGTACGAGCAGTACTTC CASSDPFRGLYEQYF
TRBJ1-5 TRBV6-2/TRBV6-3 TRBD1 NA TGTGCCAGCAGTACACACGGGACAGGGAGTAGTGGCAATCAGCCCCAGCATTTT CASSTHGTGSSGNQPQHF
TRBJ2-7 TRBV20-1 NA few TGCAGTGCTAGAGGCCGGGACCCGACCTACGAGCAGTACTTC CSARGRDPTYEQYF
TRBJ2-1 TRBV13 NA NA TGTGCCAGCAGCGCCGACGGAAGGTACAATGAGCAGTTCTTC CASSADGRYNEQFF
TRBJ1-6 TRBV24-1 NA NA TGTGCCACCAGTCTGCAGGATAATTCACCCCTCCACTTT CATSLQDNSPLHF
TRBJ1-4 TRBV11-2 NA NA TGTGCCAGCAGCTACCCACAGGGCCCTAATGAAAAACTGTTTTTT CASSYPQGPNEKLFF
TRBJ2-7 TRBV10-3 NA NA TGTGCCATCAGTGATCACGGCCCGTTCTACGAGCAGTACTTC CAISDHGPFYEQYF
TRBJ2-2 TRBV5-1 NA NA TGCGCCAGCAGCTTGGTCGCAGGTTCCCCCGGGGAGCTGTTTTTT CASSLVAGSPGELFF
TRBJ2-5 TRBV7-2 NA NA TGTGCCAGCAGCTTAGGTGGTAAAGGGCCTGGCGAGACCCAGTACTTC CASSLGGKGPGETQYF
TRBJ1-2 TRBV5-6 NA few TGTGCCAGCAGCTCTCCGAGAAAGACGGGCCTGGAGGGCTACACCTTC CASSSPRKTGLEGYTF
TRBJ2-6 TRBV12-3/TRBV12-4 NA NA TGTGCCAGCAGTTTGCGTCTGGCTGGGGCCAACGTCCTGACTTTC CASSLRLAGANVLTF
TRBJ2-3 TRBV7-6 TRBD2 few TGTGCCAGCAGCGCACGTCTATCTAGCGGGGGTACAGATACGCAGTATTTT CASSARLSSGGTDTQYF
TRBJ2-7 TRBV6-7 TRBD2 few TGTGCCCAACGGAGCGGGACTAGCGGGGCTCCGCCAGGCGAGCAGTACTTC CAQRSGTSGAPPGEQYF
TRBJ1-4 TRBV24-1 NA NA TGTGCCACCAGAGGGGGTGAAAAACTGTTTTTT CATRGGEKLFF
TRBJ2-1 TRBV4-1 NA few TGCGCCAGCAGCCTCAGACTCCTCCGGGAGCAGTTCTTC CASSLRLLREQFF
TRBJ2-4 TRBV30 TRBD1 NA TGTGCCTGGAGTTCCGGGACAGGGCAATCCAAAGACATTCAGTACTTC CAWSSGTGQSKDIQYF
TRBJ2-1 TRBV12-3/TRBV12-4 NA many TGTGCCAGCAGTTTAGGCGGGAACTACAATGAGCAGTTCTTC CASSLGGNYNEQFF
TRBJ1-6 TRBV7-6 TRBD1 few TGTGCCAGCAGCGGATTTGAGACAGGGCCCCTCCACTTT CASSGFETGPLHF
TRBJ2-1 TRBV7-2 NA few TGTGCCAGCAGCTTAGCCAGGGGGGCCTACAATCAGCAGTTCTTC CASSLARGAYNQQFF
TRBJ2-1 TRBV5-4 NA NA TGTGCCAGCAGCTGGGACCGGGGGAGGCATGAGCAGTTCTTC CASSWDRGRHEQFF